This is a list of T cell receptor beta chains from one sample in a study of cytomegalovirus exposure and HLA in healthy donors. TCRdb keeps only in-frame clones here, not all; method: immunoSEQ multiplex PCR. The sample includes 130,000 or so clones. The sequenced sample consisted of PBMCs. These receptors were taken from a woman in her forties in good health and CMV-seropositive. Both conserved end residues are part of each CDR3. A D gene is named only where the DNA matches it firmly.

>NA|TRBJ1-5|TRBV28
TGTGCCAGCAGCTCCCCGGGTCAGCCCCAGCATTTT
CASSSPGQPQHF
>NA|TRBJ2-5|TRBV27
TGTGCCAGCAACGGAGGGGAGACCCAGTACTTC
CASNGGETQYF
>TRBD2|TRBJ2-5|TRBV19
TGTGCCAGTAGTCTGGGGGGGCAAGAGACCCAGTACTTC
CASSLGGQETQYF
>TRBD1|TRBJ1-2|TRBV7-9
TGTGCCAGCAGCTTAGAACAGGGGGGCCTAAGTGGCTACACCTTC
CASSLEQGGLSGYTF
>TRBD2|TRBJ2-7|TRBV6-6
TGTGCCAGCAGCACCTCGAGCGGGACGTCGCGCGAGCAGTACTTC
CASSTSSGTSREQYF
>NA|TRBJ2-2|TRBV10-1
TGCGCCAGTACAGGGAGCCGGGACGAAGGAGACACCGGGGAGCTGTTTTTT
CASTGSRDEGDTGELFF
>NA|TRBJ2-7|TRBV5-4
TGTGCCAGCAGCTTTTTGGCGGGGCCCTCCTACGAGCAGTACTTC
CASSFLAGPSYEQYF
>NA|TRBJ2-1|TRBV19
TGTGCCAGTAGTATAGTCCCTCCGGGGGCTAGCGGCTACAATGAGCAGTTCTTC
CASSIVPPGASGYNEQFF
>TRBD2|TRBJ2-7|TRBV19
TGTGCCAGTAGTATAGCTGGCGGGGGGACCTACGAGCAGTACTTC
CASSIAGGGTYEQYF
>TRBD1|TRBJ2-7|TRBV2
TGTGCCAGCAGCGACCGGGACAGGGTCTACGAGCAGTACTTC
CASSDRDRVYEQYF
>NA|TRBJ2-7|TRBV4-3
TGCGCCAGCAGCCAAGTAGTAGGGAGAGGGTACGAGCAGTACTTC
CASSQVVGRGYEQYF
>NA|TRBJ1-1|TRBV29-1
TGCAGCGTTGACGTGGGCTCGGACACTGAAGCTTTCTTT
CSVDVGSDTEAFF
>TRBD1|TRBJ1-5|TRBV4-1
TGCGCCAGCAGCAGCCTGACAGGGGGCAATCAGCCCCAGCATTTT
CASSSLTGGNQPQHF
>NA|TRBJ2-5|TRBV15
TGTGCCACCAGCAGAGGCGCGACTAGGATAGAGACCCAGTACTTC
CATSRGATRIETQYF
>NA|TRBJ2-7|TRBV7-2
TGTGCCAGCAGCAGATCGGAGGGAGAGTCCTACGAGCAGTACTTC
CASSRSEGESYEQYF
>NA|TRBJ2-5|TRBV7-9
TGTGCCAGCAGCTTAGAGAGAGAGACCCAGTACTTC
CASSLERETQYF
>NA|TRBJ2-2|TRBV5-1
TGCGCCAGCAGCTTGGCCGTGACACCCACCGGGGAGCTGTTTTTT
CASSLAVTPTGELFF
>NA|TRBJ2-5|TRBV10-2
TGCGCCAGCAGGTTACAGGAGCAGTACTTC
CASRLQEQYF
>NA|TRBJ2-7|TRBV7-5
TGTGCCAGAAGCACTGCTTGGGGACTAGCATGTCGGCGGGGCGAGCAGTACTTC
CARSTAWGLACRRGEQYF
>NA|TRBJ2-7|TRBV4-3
TGCGCCAGCAGCCAAGACCTCTCCTACGAGCAGTACTTC
CASSQDLSYEQYF
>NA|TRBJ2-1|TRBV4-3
TGCGCCAGCAGCCAGGGGGGTAGGGTTTCCTACAATGAGCAGTTCTTC
CASSQGGRVSYNEQFF
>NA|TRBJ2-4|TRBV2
TGTGCCAGCCAGGGTCTAGCCAAAAACATTCAGTACTTC
CASQGLAKNIQYF
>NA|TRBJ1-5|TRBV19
TGTGCCAGTAGTCCAGGTGGTAGCAATCAGCCCCAGCATTTT
CASSPGGSNQPQHF
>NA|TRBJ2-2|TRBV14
TGTGCCAGCAGCCATACGTATCGCGGAATAATCTTTAACACCGGGGAGCTGTTTTTT
CASSHTYRGIIFNTGELFF
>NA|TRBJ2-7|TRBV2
TGTGCCAGCACGGGGGACGGCGGGTACTACGAGCAGTACTTC
CASTGDGGYYEQYF
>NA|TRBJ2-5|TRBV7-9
TGTGCCAGCAGCTTAGACACCGCACAAGAGACCCAGTACTTC
CASSLDTAQETQYF
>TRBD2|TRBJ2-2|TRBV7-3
TGTGCCAGCAGCTTAAGCGGGCTAGCGGGAGCCGAATACACCGGGGAGCTGTTTTTT
CASSLSGLAGAEYTGELFF
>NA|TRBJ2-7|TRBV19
TGTGCCAGTAGTATAGGCCCAGGGTTTAACTACGAGCAGTACTTC
CASSIGPGFNYEQYF
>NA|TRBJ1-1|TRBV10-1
TGCGCCAGCAGTGAGAGAAGAGGTACTAACACTGAAGCTTTCTTT
CASSERRGTNTEAFF
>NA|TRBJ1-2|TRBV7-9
TGTGCCAGCAGCCCCCCAGGACAGCCTAACTATGGCTACACCTTC
CASSPPGQPNYGYTF
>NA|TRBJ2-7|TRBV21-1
TGTGCCAGCAGCAAAGCAGTCTCACAGCCTCCCTACGAGCAGTACTTC
CASSKAVSQPPYEQYF
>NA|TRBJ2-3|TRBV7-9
TGTGCCAGCAGCCAGGCGGGGACAGATACGCAGTATTTT
CASSQAGTDTQYF
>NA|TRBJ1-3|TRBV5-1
TGCGCCAGCAGCTTAGGGGGCTCTGGAAACACCATATATTTT
CASSLGGSGNTIYF
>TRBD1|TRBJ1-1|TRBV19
TGTGCCAGTAGTATCAGGGACAGGGTGAACACTGAAGCTTTCTTT
CASSIRDRVNTEAFF
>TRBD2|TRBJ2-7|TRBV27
TGTGCCAGCAGTTCCAAAAAGCGGGAGTTACGGTACGAGCAGTACTTC
CASSSKKRELRYEQYF
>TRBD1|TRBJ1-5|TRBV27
TGTGCCAGCAGTACCCGGACAGGGACTCAGCCCCAGCATTTT
CASSTRTGTQPQHF
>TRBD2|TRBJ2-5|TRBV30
TGTGCCTGGAGTGCGCTAGCGGTTCAAGAGACCCAGTACTTC
CAWSALAVQETQYF
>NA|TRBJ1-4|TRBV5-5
TGTGCCAGCAGCCTAAGGGCCCTGGGGGGGGATGAAAAACTGTTTTTT
CASSLRALGGDEKLFF
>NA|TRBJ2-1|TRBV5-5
TGTGCCAGCAGCTCGGCTGGGGCGACGATGAGCTACTACAATGAGCAGTTCTTC
CASSSAGATMSYYNEQFF
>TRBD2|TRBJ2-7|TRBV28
TGTGCCAGCAGTTTGCCTGGGACTAGCGGCCCCCGGTACTTC
CASSLPGTSGPRYF
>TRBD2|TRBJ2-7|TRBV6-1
TGTGCCAGCAGTGAAGCAATAGGGTCTAGCGGGTTATACGAGCAGTACTTC
CASSEAIGSSGLYEQYF
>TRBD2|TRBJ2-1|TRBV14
TGTGCCAGCAGCCAGGGTATAGCGGGAGGGCTTCGCGGTGAGCAGTTCTTC
CASSQGIAGGLRGEQFF
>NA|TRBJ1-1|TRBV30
TGTGCCTGGAGTGAAAGAGGGCCCACTGAAGCTTTCTTT
CAWSERGPTEAFF
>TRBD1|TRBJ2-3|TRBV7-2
TGTGCCAGCAGCTTAGACAGGGGAGGCACAGATACGCAGTATTTT
CASSLDRGGTDTQYF
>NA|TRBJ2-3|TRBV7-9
TGTGCCAGCAGCTTTAATCCCTCGGAGGTCACAGATACGCAGTATTTT
CASSFNPSEVTDTQYF
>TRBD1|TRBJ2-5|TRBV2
TGTGCCACCCGCGAGAGGCAGGGGGAAAAGACCCAGTACTTC
CATRERQGEKTQYF
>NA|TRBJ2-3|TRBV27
TGTGCCAGCAGTCCTCGTTCAGCGGGAGATACGCAGTATTTT
CASSPRSAGDTQYF
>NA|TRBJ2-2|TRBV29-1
TGCAGCGTTGAACTGGCACGGAACACCGGGGAGCTGTTTTTT
CSVELARNTGELFF
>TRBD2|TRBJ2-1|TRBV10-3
TGTGCCATCAGTGAGTCTACTAGCGGGATGTACAATGAGCAGTTCTTC
CAISESTSGMYNEQFF